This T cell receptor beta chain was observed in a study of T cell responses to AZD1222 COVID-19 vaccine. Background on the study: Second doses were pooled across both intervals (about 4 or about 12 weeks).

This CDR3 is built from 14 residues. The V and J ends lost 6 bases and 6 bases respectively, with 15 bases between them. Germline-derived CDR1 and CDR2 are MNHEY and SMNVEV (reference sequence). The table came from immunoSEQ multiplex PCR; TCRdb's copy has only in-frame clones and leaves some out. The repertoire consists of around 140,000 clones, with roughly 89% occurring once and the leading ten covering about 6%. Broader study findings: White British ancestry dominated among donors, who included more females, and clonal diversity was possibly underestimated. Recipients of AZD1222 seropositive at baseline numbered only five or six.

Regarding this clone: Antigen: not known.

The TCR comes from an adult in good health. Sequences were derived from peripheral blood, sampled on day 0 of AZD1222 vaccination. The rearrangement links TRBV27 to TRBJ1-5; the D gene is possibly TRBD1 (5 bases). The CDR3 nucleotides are TGTGCCAGCAGCCAAGGGAGAGGGGTTCAGCCCCAGCATTTT. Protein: CASSQGRGVQPQHF.